This T cell receptor (beta chain) was documented in a study of human CD8 memory T cell subsets. Concerning this clonotype: The target antigen is unknown.

Healthy-donor buffy coats yielded the PBMC. The germline CDR1 and CDR2 sequences are MNHEY and SVGAGI. CDR3 length: 12 amino acids. Findings and caveats of the study: It was suggested by Chao1 estimates that stem-like memory T cells were more diverse than precursor exhausted T cells.

UMI-labeled 5' RACE was used, and it produced the TCR beta libraries. Each CDR3 protein gets one entry in TCRdb, which reprocessed the 5' RACE reads and gives no DNA. In all, the sample yields several thousand distinct CDR3 sequences. The sequence was collected from a human donor in good health. Sample: CD8+ T cells from PBMCs. This chain connects TRBV6-5 to TRBJ1-1. The chain's CDR3 is CASGQGNTEAFF.